These 14 T cell receptor beta chains came from one sample sequenced in a study of T cells in Graves' hyperthyroidism and ophthalmopathy. From RNA transcripts, TCR beta CDR3 regions were amplified. During a first-round RT-PCR of the TCR CDR3, the HTBI primer set was used. TCRdb re-called the multiplex PCR reads through MiXCR, storing one row per CDR3 protein. Among a few hundred thousand distinct CDR3 sequences listed, roughly 15% were seen once. The sample comprised blood. These receptors were taken from a woman in her 30s with Graves' ophthalmopathy.

Details on this clonotype: The junction and the germline gene differ at one end; a read error may be behind it. The J gene is TRBJ2-2, the V gene TRBV28; D could derive from TRBD1 or TRBD2 (6 bases each). The CDR3 has 14 amino acids. Germline loops: CDR1 MDHEN, CDR2 SYDVKM. The CDR3 nucleotides read TGTGCCGGCAGTTTAGGGGGGTCTATCGGGGAACTGTTTTTT. The encoded protein is CAGSLGGSIGELFF.

Many counts were recorded for this clonotype. This chain links TRBV12-3 or TRBV12-4 with TRBJ2-5; TRBD2 aligns across 10 bases. Losses at the gene ends were 7 bases for V and 14 bases for J; bases not matched to a gene: 7. There are 11 residues in the CDR3. CDR3 sequence (DNA): TGTGCCAGCACCCATAGCGGGGGGCTCTACTTC. Translation gives CASTHSGGLYF.

This clonotype appeared many times. The rearrangement links TRBV5-1 to TRBJ2-7; possibly TRBD1 for D (5 bases). Germline V CDR1 and CDR2: SGHRS, YFSETQ. The CDR3 has 14 residues. V was pared by 2 bases and J by 2 bases, with 11 bases between. CDR3 region: CASSLSGSAYEQYF. The CDR3 DNA reads TGCGCCAGCAGCTTATCAGGGTCCGCCTACGAGCAGTACTTC.

Many counts were recorded for this clonotype. The chain carries TRBV11-1 and TRBJ1-1, with no clear D. The CDR3 is 15 residues long. The germline V and J ends were trimmed by 2 bases and 0 bases, with 10 bases remaining between them. Germline V lookup: CDR1 SGHAT, CDR2 FQDESV (reference sequence). The CDR3: CASSLLGRMNTEAFF. The CDR3 region has the DNA TGTGCCAGCAGCTTATTGGGGAGAATGAACACTGAAGCTTTCTTT. The whole variable domain, filled in from reference TRBV11-1 and TRBJ1-1, reads EAEVAQSPRYKITEKSQAVAFWCDPISGHATLYWYRQILGQGPELLVQFQDESVVDDSQLPKDRFSAERLKGVDSTLKIQPAELGDSAMYLCASSLLGRMNTEAFFGQGTRLTVV.

This clonotype has ten or more counts. This chain links TRBV28 with TRBJ2-3, with D maybe TRBD1 (6 bases). Trimming stripped 7 bases from V and 0 bases from J, with 14 bases between. The CDR3 consists of 15 residues. Germline CDR1 and CDR2: MDHEN and SYDVKM. CDR3 region: CASTNRDLSTDTQYF. CDR3 DNA: TGTGCCAGCACGAACAGGGACCTTAGCACAGATACGCAGTATTTT.

This clonotype was picked up many times. The chain is built from TRBV7-8 and TRBJ2-5, with D possibly matching TRBD1 (6 bases). The CDR3 has 16 residues. Trimming removed 2 bases from V and 2 bases from J, with 15 bases in between. Germline lookup yields CDR1 SGHVS and CDR2 FQNEAQ. The chain's CDR3 is CASSLQGHSWQETQYF. In nucleotides, the CDR3 is TGTGCCAGCAGCTTACAGGGGCACAGCTGGCAAGAGACCCAGTACTTC.

This clonotype was detected ten times or more. The chain combines TRBV27 with TRBJ1-1; D is ambiguous. The germline V and J ends were trimmed by 6 bases and 3 bases, with 14 bases remaining between them. This CDR3 region has 14 residues. Germline loops: CDR1 MNHEY, CDR2 SMNVEV (reference sequence). CDR3 DNA: TGTGCCAGCAGCAAAATAAACCAGGACACTGAAGCTTTCTTT. Encoded protein: CASSKINQDTEAFF.

The chain is built from TRBV19 and TRBJ2-7; perhaps TRBD1 as D (5 bases). The CDR3 is 13 amino acids. V shed 10 bases and J shed 0 bases, with 13 bases lying between them. CDR1 is LNHDA and CDR2 is SQIVND in the germline V gene (reference sequence). The CDR3 spells CATKKQDSYEQYF. CDR3 nucleotide sequence: TGTGCCACTAAAAAACAGGACTCCTACGAGCAGTACTTC.

This clonotype was recorded only once. The chain is built from TRBV13 and TRBJ1-6, with D hard to call. V dropped 5 bases and J dropped 8 bases, with 10 bases sitting between them. The CDR3 sequence is 13 residues long. Germline lookup yields CDR1 PRHDT and CDR2 FYEKMQ (reference sequence). In DNA, the CDR3 is TGTGCCAGCAGCCTGATCCAGGATTCACCCCTCCACTTT. Its translation: CASSLIQDSPLHF.

This clonotype was observed a few times. An end of the junction does not agree with germline; a read error may underlie this. J is TRBJ1-1 and V is TRBV12-5, with 7 bases identical to TRBD1. The germline V gene encodes CDR1 LGHNT and CDR2 FRNRAP. This CDR3 region has 14 residues. CDR3 residues: CASAIGQVNTETFF. The CDR3 DNA is TGTGCTAGTGCCATCGGACAGGTGAACACTGAAACTTTCTTT.

This clonotype was observed many times. The genes are TRBV12-3 or TRBV12-4 and TRBJ1-5; TRBD1 matches 10 bases. Trimming took 6 bases from V and 4 from J; bases not matched to a gene: 3. CDR3 size: 14 residues. As DNA, the CDR3 is TGTGCCAGCAGAATGGACAGGGGGAATCAGCCCCAGCATTTT. Encoded protein: CASRMDRGNQPQHF.

Concerning this clonotype: A much larger clone is a single base away; this may be a read error. This chain connects TRBV20-1 to TRBJ2-2, with D possibly TRBD1 on 6 matching bases. Per germline, CDR1 DFQATT and CDR2 SNEGSKA (reference sequence). The CDR3 runs to 14 residues. V lost 5 bases to trimming and J lost 5 bases, with 15 bases between them. CDR3 bases: TGCAGTGCTGGGGAACAGGGAAGTACCGGGGAGCTGTTTTTT. Amino acid sequence: CSAGEQGSTGELFF.

This clonotype has at least ten counts. The chain uses TRBV5-6 and TRBJ2-1; the match to TRBD2 covers 16 bases. Per the germline V gene, CDR1 is SGHDT and CDR2 is YYEEEE. The CDR3 runs 17 residues. Germline trimming cut 2 bases from V and 9 bases from J; bases unmatched to any gene: 8. CDR3 in DNA: TGTGCCAGCAGCTTCTCCGGGACTAGCGGGGGGGGCGCTGAGCAGTTCTTC. Amino acid sequence: CASSFSGTSGGGAEQFF.

This clonotype was detected ten times or more. The J gene is TRBJ2-7, the V gene TRBV5-1; D is undetermined. V was trimmed by 2 bases and J by 3 bases, leaving 12 bases between them. The CDR3 runs 14 residues. The V gene's germline CDR1 is SGHRS and CDR2 YFSETQ. The CDR3 sequence is CASSLQSRSYEQYF. In DNA, the CDR3 is TGCGCCAGCAGCTTACAGTCCCGGAGCTACGAGCAGTACTTC.